The rows below give T cell receptor beta chains drawn from one sample of a study of blood T cells in healthy people across ages. One entry per CDR3 protein results from TCRdb running MiXCR on the 5' RACE reads. The table has 650,000 to 800,000 distinct CDR3 sequences, around 45% seen once. The sequencing sample was made of blood. These receptors were collected from a man aged 55 to 70 in good health. The CDR3 runs from the conserved cysteine through the conserved F or W. Each record gives: J gene, D gene, clone size, V gene, CDR3 protein, CDR3 DNA. The D gene is left open where the match is weak. Where a row states a size, it is once, few, many or the class of an expanded clone; other rows omit it.

J: TRBJ2-1; D: NA; size: NA; V: TRBV20-1; CDR3: CSASLGAYNEQFF; DNA: TGCAGTGCTAGTTTAGGTGCCTACAATGAGCAGTTCTTC
J: TRBJ2-5; D: TRBD2; size: NA; V: TRBV7-3; CDR3: CASSLNGGRQETQYF; DNA: TGTGCCAGCAGCTTAAACGGGGGGAGGCAAGAGACCCAGTACTTC
J: TRBJ2-1; D: TRBD2; size: once; V: TRBV3-1; CDR3: CASSQPGGSYNEQFF; DNA: TGTGCCAGCAGCCAACCGGGGGGATCCTACAATGAGCAGTTCTTC
J: TRBJ2-7; D: NA; size: NA; V: TRBV7-2; CDR3: CASSDTGTVYEQYF; DNA: TGTGCCAGCAGTGACACCGGGACGGTTTACGAGCAGTACTTC
J: TRBJ2-7; D: NA; size: few; V: TRBV4-3; CDR3: CASSQDSGQPEQYF; DNA: TGCGCCAGCAGCCAAGATAGCGGCCAGCCCGAGCAGTACTTC
J: TRBJ2-7; D: NA; size: NA; V: TRBV11-3; CDR3: CASSLEWGSPEQYF; DNA: TGTGCCAGCAGCTTAGAATGGGGGAGTCCCGAGCAGTACTTC
J: TRBJ2-1; D: TRBD2; size: NA; V: TRBV6-2/TRBV6-3; CDR3: CASSQRSGGAIEQFF; DNA: TGTGCCAGCAGTCAACGGAGCGGGGGGGCGATTGAACAGTTCTTC
J: TRBJ1-6; D: NA; size: NA; V: TRBV4-3; CDR3: CASSQDASPNSPLHF; DNA: TGCGCCAGCAGCCAAGATGCCAGCCCGAATTCACCCCTCCACTTT
J: TRBJ1-4; D: TRBD1; size: once; V: TRBV20-1; CDR3: CSALDRGLGKLFF; DNA: TGCAGTGCACTGGACAGGGGGCTGGGAAAACTGTTTTTT
J: TRBJ1-6; D: TRBD1; size: NA; V: TRBV20-1; CDR3: CSAHGQGSSPLHF; DNA: TGCAGTGCTCACGGACAGGGGAGTTCACCCCTCCACTTT
J: TRBJ2-7; D: NA; size: few; V: TRBV3-1; CDR3: CASSQLGTYEQYF; DNA: TGTGCCAGCAGCCAACTTGGCACGTACGAGCAGTACTTC